This T cell receptor beta chain was profiled in a study of T cell clusters in autoimmune cytopenias. Whole-study context: A median of roughly 53,000 TRB reads per sample yielded a median roughly 2,500 distinct clonotypes.

Multiplex touch-down PCR amplified TRB using TRB-A and TRB-B pools in one tube. TCRdb reprocessed the multiplex PCR reads, keeping one entry per CDR3 protein, no DNA. The sample features 2,700 or so distinct CDR3 sequences, with roughly 47% in its top ten. The CDR3 consists of 12 residues. In regard to this clonotype: Its antigen remains unknown.

Study results and limitations: Primary autoimmune cytopenia patients seemingly lacked the physiological T cell clusters found in healthy donors. Healthy donors had about 3.1-fold more exclusive TRB clusters than active autoimmune hepatitis patients.

Each sample's input was approximately 0.25 ug genomic DNA, 35,000 to 40,000 genome equivalents. The gene calls are TRBV12-3 or TRBV12-4 and TRBJ1-4. The clonotype comes from a human donor with an autoimmune cytopenia or autoimmune hepatitis (not recorded which). Sequencing was performed on peripheral blood. The CDR3 reads CASSQAGEKLFF.